Sequencing of this T cell receptor (beta chain) was carried out in a study of T cell repertoires in cytomegalovirus infection (dated by TCRdb to the late 2010s). At the level of the whole study: Recently identified HLA-C-restricted CMV epitopes, whose presentation resists viral immunomodulation, were targeted by peptide stimulations together with well-studied HLA-B-restricted epitopes. The HLA type of each donor mattered for the analysis, because public TCR beta signatures pointed to carriage of CMV infection along with the matching HLA type.

Reading the label with the study, this specimen's treatment or condition is: in vitro stimulation with specific CMV peptide epitopes to enrich CMV-specific T cells. Its CDR3 holds 17 amino acids, cysteine through phenylalanine. Only the CDR3 DNA is retained, 51 bases long and in frame from the first base. Via the germline V gene (reference sequence), CDR1 is SGHNT and CDR2 YYREEE. The germline ends are 20 bases apart after V is trimmed by 3 bases and J by 2 bases. As for this clonotype: It lacks a known antigen. One base away there is no much larger clone; base qualities are not given.

Results the study describes overall, beyond this receptor: In both this cohort and an independent roughly 350-donor cohort, the cumulative frequency of public TCR beta family members distinguished carriers of CMV infection plus the relevant HLA type. The ex vivo response was dominated by HLA-C-restricted CMV-specific TCR beta clonotypes, which also provided the single most frequent clonotype in two of eight donors.

The sequencer listed for this sample is Illumina HiSeq 1500. TCRdb applied fastp at Q25 and MiXCR to the public reads, then kept only in-frame beta chains. When rows share a CDR3 protein, they turn into one entry using the most common DNA and genes. This sample holds some 500,000 distinct CDR3 sequences; roughly 43% were observed only once. The ten largest account for over 45% of the sample. This receptor was identified in a human donor in good health (CMV status not recorded). Some clones in this sample may be carry-over from other donors' samples. The chain is made from TRBV5-4 and TRBJ2-5; the D gene is perhaps TRBD1, on 6 matching bases. This material consisted of cultured PBMCs, taken from culture after CMV antigen stimulation. This receptor has the CDR3 CASSWLDRGGQQETQYF. The DNA sequence is TGTGCCAGCAGCTGGCTGGATCGAGGGGGACAACAAGAGACCCAGTACTTC.